This T cell receptor beta chain was obtained from a study of beta chain features in type 1 diabetes. Overall study: Examined across all samples were some 110 million sorted cells.

The CDR3 length is 13 residues. Germline loops: CDR1 SQVTM, CDR2 ANQGSEA. Sorted CD4+ subsets: naive, central memory, regulatory, stem cell-like memory (CD45RO/CCR7/CD25/CD127/CD95/CD27 panel). A word on this clone: The antigen remains undetermined. Mismatch with germline at one junction end may stem from a read error.

Study-level findings and limits: Any HLA-type effect on TCRB rearrangement remained unresolved here.

What was sequenced were expressed TCRB transcripts, since all of the isolated RNA had been reverse transcribed. An average approximately 3.5 million reads came from naive, central memory and regulatory T cell samples. The method was immunoSEQ multiplex PCR; TCRdb's version includes in-frame clones alone and lacks a portion of them. The data show hundreds of thousands of clones, approximately 31% seen once. This chain links TRBV29-1 with TRBJ2-7; weak D call: TRBD2 (6 bases). The sequence derives from a man younger than 30 in good health. Sequenced: naive CD4+ T cells from blood. CDR3 bases: TGCAGCGTAGAAGGAGGGAGCAGATACGAGCAGTACTTC. Its translation is CSVEGGSRYEQYF.